The 22 T cell receptor beta chains reported below all come from one sample, sequenced in a study of T cell repertoires in cytomegalovirus infection. These receptors have no identified antigens. MiXCR, run by TCRdb on the reads, gives a single entry per CDR3 protein. The data show a few hundred thousand distinct CDR3 sequences, approximately 42% seen once. Sequenced material: cultured PBMCs, taken from culture after CMV antigen stimulation. Receptors originate from a human donor in good health (CMV status not recorded). Some clones in this sample may be carry-over from other donors' samples.

The V call is TRBV6-1, the J call TRBJ2-7, with 7 bases that match TRBD2. The CDR3 contains 12 residues. Losses at the gene ends were 6 bases for V and 4 bases for J; bases not matched to a gene: 3. The germline V gene has CDR1 MNHNS and CDR2 SASEGT. CDR3 sequence reads: CASRHGRYEQYF. In DNA form, the CDR3 reads TGTGCCAGCAGACACGGGAGGTACGAGCAGTACTTC.

This chain uses TRBV6-8 with TRBJ2-2, with 7 bases that match TRBD2. Germline trimming cut 5 bases from V and 3 bases from J; bases unmatched to any gene: 3. Germline CDR1 reads MNHGY; CDR2 reads SAAAGT. The CDR3 loop spans 14 amino acids. The DNA for the CDR3 is TGTGCCAGCAGTGTGGCGGGAGACACCGGGGAGCTGTTTTTT. Its translation: CASSVAGDTGELFF.

The J gene is TRBJ2-2, the V gene TRBV7-2; perhaps D is TRBD1 or TRBD2 (5 bases each). The germline V gene encodes CDR1 SGHTA and CDR2 FQGNSA. The germline V and J ends were trimmed by 2 bases and 2 bases, with 12 bases remaining between them. The CDR3 loop spans 16 amino acids. The CDR3 reads CASSLFGGGNTGELFF. Written as DNA, the CDR3 is TGTGCCAGCAGCTTATTTGGGGGTGGAAACACCGGGGAGCTGTTTTTT.

This clonotype turned up a few times. The chain has TRBV11-2 and TRBJ2-1; no definite D call. The CDR3 sequence is 15 residues long. V dropped 4 bases and J dropped 0 bases, with 10 bases sitting between them. The germline V gene has CDR1 SGHAT and CDR2 FQNNGV. The CDR3 sequence: CASSSWAVSYNEQFF. CDR3 DNA: TGTGCCAGCAGCTCCTGGGCCGTCTCCTACAATGAGCAGTTCTTC.

The chain combines TRBV20-1 with TRBJ2-7; 12 positions match TRBD1. Germline V gene lookup returns CDR1 DFQATT and CDR2 SNEGSKA (reference sequence). This CDR3 contains 12 residues. The CDR3, as DNA: TGCAGCGCGTGGGACAGGGGGCTCGAGCAGTACTTC. Protein product: CSAWDRGLEQYF.

The chain couples TRBV7-2 to TRBJ2-7; 7 bases align to TRBD2. This CDR3 is 14 amino acids long. Germline CDR1 and CDR2: SGHTA and FQGNSA. V lost 5 bases, J lost 7 bases, and 11 bases stayed unmatched. CDR3: CASSAGVLGGEQYF. CDR3 nucleotide sequence: TGTGCCAGCAGCGCGGGAGTGCTGGGGGGGGAGCAGTACTTC.

The chain employs TRBV2 and TRBJ2-1; tentative D call: TRBD2 (7 bases). Germline V lookup: CDR1 SNHLY, CDR2 FYNNEI. The CDR3 loop spans 16 amino acids. The V end lost 0 bases, the J end lost 3 bases, and 12 bases lay between the germline ends. The CDR3 nucleotides read TGTGCCAGCAGTGAAGCTGGCGGGGGCCACTACAATGAGCAGTTCTTC. Translation: CASSEAGGGHYNEQFF.

J is TRBJ2-1 and V is TRBV5-5; 8 bases fit TRBD1. From germline, CDR1 is SGHKS and CDR2 YYEKEE (reference sequence). The V and J ends lost 4 bases and 4 bases, in that order; junction bases with no gene match: 7. This CDR3 spans 15 amino acids. The CDR3 spells CASSPDRGGYNEQFF. CDR3 bases: TGTGCCAGCAGCCCCGACAGGGGCGGGTACAATGAGCAGTTCTTC.

This chain uses TRBV12-3 or TRBV12-4 with TRBJ2-4; D is unresolved. Trimming took off 3 bases at V and 1 base at J, with 7 bases between the two ends. The CDR3 runs 14 residues. The CDR3 spells CASSFLVAKNIQYF. The CDR3 coding sequence is TGTGCCAGCAGTTTTCTTGTGGCCAAAAACATTCAGTACTTC.

This clonotype was seen only a few times. The V gene is TRBV7-9, the J gene TRBJ2-5; tentatively, D is TRBD2 (6 bases). The germline gives CDR1 SEHNR, CDR2 FQNEAQ (reference sequence). The CDR3 has 14 amino acids. V shed 6 bases and J shed 5 bases, with 16 bases lying between them. Written as DNA, the CDR3 is TGTGCCAGCAGTTTCTCACTAGCAGATGAGACCCAGTACTTC. It translates to CASSFSLADETQYF.

The gene calls are TRBV12-3 or TRBV12-4 and TRBJ1-1, with 7 bases lining up with TRBD1. This CDR3 contains 17 residues. The J segment lost 5 bases and the V segment lost 4 bases, leaving 16 bases of the junction unmatched. Here the CDR3 reads CASSYEGAILRSTEAFF. The DNA of the CDR3 is TGTGCCAGCAGTTACGAGGGGGCGATTTTAAGATCAACTGAAGCTTTCTTT.

The V call is TRBV7-4, the J call TRBJ2-5; the match to TRBD2 covers 8 bases. This CDR3 is 15 amino acids long. Germline lookup yields CDR1 SGHVT and CDR2 SQSDAQ. With V trimmed by 2 bases and J by 4 bases, 6 bases remained unmatched. The CDR3, as DNA: TGTGCCAGCAGCTTAAAGAGAAGCGGGAGAGAGACCCAGTACTTC. It encodes CASSLKRSGRETQYF.

The chain has TRBV20-1 and TRBJ2-2; D gene ambiguous. V lost 0 bases and J 1 base, leaving 6 bases between the germline ends. Germline-derived CDR1 and CDR2 are DFQATT and SNEGSKA (reference sequence). CDR3 size: 14 residues. CDR3 DNA: TGCAGTGCTAGAGATAGTCAGAACACCGGGGAGCTGTTTTTT. The encoded protein is CSARDSQNTGELFF.

This chain links TRBV7-9 with TRBJ2-1; tentatively, D is TRBD1 or TRBD2 (5 bases each). Per germline, CDR1 SEHNR and CDR2 FQNEAQ (reference sequence). V lost 4 bases, J lost 7 bases, and 14 bases lay in between. There are 14 residues in the CDR3. Here the CDR3 reads CASSWIREGNEQFF. The CDR3 nucleotides read TGTGCCAGCAGCTGGATTAGAGAGGGGAATGAGCAGTTCTTC.

The table lists this clonotype with a few counts. The gene calls are TRBV7-2 and TRBJ2-7, with 11 bases lining up with TRBD2. J was trimmed by 6 bases and V by 0 bases; bases with no gene match: 4. The CDR3 extends over 15 amino acids. Germline-derived CDR1 and CDR2 are SGHTA and FQGNSA. The CDR3: CASSLARLAGGEQYF. The CDR3 DNA reads TGTGCCAGCAGCTTAGCGAGGCTAGCGGGAGGCGAGCAGTACTTC. The variable domain in full, with the rest retrieved from reference TRBV7-2 and TRBJ2-7, is GAGVSQSPSNKVTEKGKDVELRCDPISGHTALYWYRQSLGQGLEFLIYFQGNSAPDKSGLPSDRFSAERTGGSVSTLTIQRTQQEDSAVYLCASSLARLAGGEQYFGPGTRLTVT.

There are a few counts of this clonotype. V usage is TRBV19 and J usage is TRBJ1-6, with 7 bases matching TRBD1. V was pared by 7 bases and J by 4 bases, with 4 bases of the junction left unmatched. The CDR3 consists of 14 residues. Germline V lookup: CDR1 LNHDA, CDR2 SQIVND (reference sequence). The CDR3 sequence is CASNPTGYNSPLHF. The CDR3, as DNA: TGTGCCAGTAACCCGACAGGGTATAATTCACCCCTCCACTTT.

The chain joins TRBV11-2 to TRBJ2-7, with no clear D. This CDR3 region has 15 residues. Germline CDR1 and CDR2: SGHAT and FQNNGV. Trimming left V 7 bases short and J 2 bases short, with 18 bases between. The CDR3 DNA is TGTGCCAGCACCATCGATTCTCCTGAAGCCTACGAGCAGTACTTC. Its protein is CASTIDSPEAYEQYF.

The chain couples TRBV7-2 to TRBJ2-5, with TRBD2 matching 7 bases. This CDR3 contains 15 residues. The germline CDR1 and CDR2 sequences are SGHTA and FQGNSA. The J segment lost 5 bases and the V segment lost 4 bases, leaving 10 bases of the junction unmatched. The CDR3 here is CASSYQRGPGETQYF. The CDR3 DNA reads as TGTGCCAGCAGCTACCAGCGGGGCCCAGGGGAGACCCAGTACTTC.

This chain joins TRBV5-1 and TRBJ2-2; D perhaps matches TRBD2 (6 bases). The ends were cut back, 3 bases at V and 5 bases at J, with 23 bases in the middle. Germline CDR1 reads SGHRS; CDR2 reads YFSETQ. This CDR3 is 18 amino acids long. The CDR3 region has the DNA TGCGCCAGCAGCTCACGCGACCTGGGGCTAGCGAGTACCGGGGAGCTGTTTTTT. Amino acids: CASSSRDLGLASTGELFF.

This clonotype was seen many times. This chain uses TRBV7-2 with TRBJ1-4; no clear D. Trimming removed 5 bases at V and 8 bases at J, with 18 bases between. Germline V gene sequence: CDR1 SGHTA, CDR2 FQGNSA. The CDR3 runs to 15 residues. CDR3 coding DNA: TGTGCCAGCAGCCCGCCCCAGAGCCGCGGGGAAAAACTGTTTTTT. This sequence encodes CASSPPQSRGEKLFF.

The rearrangement joins TRBV6-5 to TRBJ1-2; 8 nucleotides match TRBD1. V lost 8 bases to trimming and J lost 8 bases; unmatched junction nucleotides: 10. The CDR3 loop spans 13 amino acids. Germline-derived CDR1 and CDR2 are MNHEY and SVGAGI. The CDR3 protein is CASEIRGRRGYTF. The CDR3 DNA reads as TGTGCCAGCGAGATCAGGGGGCGAAGGGGCTACACCTTC.

This chain links TRBV24-1 with TRBJ2-1, with TRBD1 identical over 7 bases. V trimming: 10 bases; J trimming: 4 bases; junction bases outside the gene matches: 9. CDR3 length: 14 residues. The germline V gene has CDR1 KGHDR and CDR2 SFDVKD. The CDR3 DNA reads as TGTGCCACATCGAAAGGGGGCCTTTACAATGAGCAGTTCTTC. It translates to CATSKGGLYNEQFF.